A selection of T cell receptor beta chains follows, all from one sample in a study of blood T cell repertoires in COVID-19. Clones were read by immunoSEQ multiplex PCR, and TCRdb kept only the in-frame ones, dropping some. The data contain 240,000 or so clones, almost 85% of them seen just once; the ten biggest clones take up under 2%. The sequencing sample was made of peripheral blood. The receptors originated from a woman of 80 years or more with acute or convalescent COVID-19. Both conserved end residues are trimmed from each CDR3. The order of the fields is D gene, V gene, CDR3 protein. D genes are given only for firm matches.

d_call: TRBD1; v_call: TRBV5-4; cdr3_aa: ASSNLTGTGSDEQY
d_call: .; v_call: TRBV6-5; cdr3_aa: ASSSVITNEKLF
d_call: .; v_call: TRBV7-2; cdr3_aa: ASSLVGQISNYGYT
d_call: .; v_call: TRBV5-1; cdr3_aa: ASSSLGGSTDTQY
d_call: TRBD1; v_call: TRBV2; cdr3_aa: ASRTGVSYTEAF
d_call: .; v_call: TRBV7-6; cdr3_aa: ASSLGGGSPDTQY
d_call: .; v_call: TRBV15; cdr3_aa: ATSSQGSKGTDTQY
d_call: TRBD1; v_call: TRBV2; cdr3_aa: ASAAWTGYRGYT
d_call: TRBD1; v_call: TRBV29-1; cdr3_aa: SVEGQPPNQQY
d_call: TRBD2; v_call: TRBV20-1; cdr3_aa: SASLIGGSVETQY
d_call: TRBD1; v_call: TRBV10-3; cdr3_aa: AISDQTGGSTEAF
d_call: TRBD1; v_call: TRBV18; cdr3_aa: ASSPRGQGTQETQY
d_call: TRBD1; v_call: TRBV29-1; cdr3_aa: SVERGRGQGETQY
d_call: .; v_call: TRBV11-2; cdr3_aa: ASSSHGGVLTEAF
d_call: TRBD1; v_call: TRBV7-2; cdr3_aa: ASSLAQGTPTNEKLF
d_call: TRBD1; v_call: TRBV3-1/TRBV3-2; cdr3_aa: ASSQQGEDTQY
d_call: TRBD1; v_call: TRBV5-1; cdr3_aa: ASSSQGGKGTEAF
d_call: TRBD2; v_call: TRBV28; cdr3_aa: ASRPSLAASSYEQY
d_call: .; v_call: TRBV5-5; cdr3_aa: ASSLVQGSSTGELF
d_call: TRBD2; v_call: TRBV6-2/TRBV6-3; cdr3_aa: ASSGLAGGSYEQY
d_call: TRBD2; v_call: TRBV7-2; cdr3_aa: ASSHPGLAGGGNEQF
d_call: .; v_call: TRBV7-6; cdr3_aa: ASSFNPPGDTQY
d_call: TRBD1; v_call: TRBV7-2; cdr3_aa: ASSLTGNSNQPQH
d_call: .; v_call: TRBV7-2; cdr3_aa: ASSLISGVRNSPLH